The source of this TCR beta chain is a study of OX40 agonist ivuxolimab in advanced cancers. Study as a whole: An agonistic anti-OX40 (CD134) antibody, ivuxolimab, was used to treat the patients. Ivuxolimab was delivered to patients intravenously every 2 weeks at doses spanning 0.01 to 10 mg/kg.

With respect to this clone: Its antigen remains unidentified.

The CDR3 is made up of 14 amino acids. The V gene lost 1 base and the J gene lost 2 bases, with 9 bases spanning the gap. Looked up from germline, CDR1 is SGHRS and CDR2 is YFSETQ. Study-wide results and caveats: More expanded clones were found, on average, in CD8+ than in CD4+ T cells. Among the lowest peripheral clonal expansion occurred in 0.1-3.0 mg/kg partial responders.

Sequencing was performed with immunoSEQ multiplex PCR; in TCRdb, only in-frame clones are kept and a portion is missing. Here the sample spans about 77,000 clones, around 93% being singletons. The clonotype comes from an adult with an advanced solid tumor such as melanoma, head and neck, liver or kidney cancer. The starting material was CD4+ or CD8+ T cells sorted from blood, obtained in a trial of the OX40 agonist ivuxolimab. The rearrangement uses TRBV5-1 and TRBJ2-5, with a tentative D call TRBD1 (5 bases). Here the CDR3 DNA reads TGCGCCAGCAGCTTGACAGGACAACAAGAGACCCAGTACTTC. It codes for CASSLTGQQETQYF.